These 15 T cell receptor beta chains came from one sample sequenced in a study of blood T cells in healthy people across ages. The authors ran a second PCR of about 6 to 11 cycles using a sample-barcoded 5' primer and a J-beta primer mix. One entry per CDR3 protein, called by TCRdb with MiXCR from the 5' RACE reads. The table lists about 780,000 distinct CDR3 sequences, around 50% of them singletons. Input material: blood. The source is an older man in good health.

V is TRBV5-1 and J is TRBJ2-5, with 11 nucleotides matching TRBD2. V trimming: 4 bases; J trimming: 11 bases; junction bases outside the gene matches: 13. CDR1 and CDR2 from the germline V gene are SGHRS and YFSETQ. The CDR3 runs 15 residues. CDR3 sequence (DNA): TGCGCCAGCAGCCCAACTAGCGGGAGTCTCGGTGAGCAGTACTTC. Its translation: CASSPTSGSLGEQYF.

This clonotype was detected a few times. This chain uses TRBV7-2 with TRBJ2-2; TRBD2 aligns across 10 bases. Germline lookup yields CDR1 SGHTA and CDR2 FQGNSA. CDR3 length: 15 amino acids. Trimming took 5 bases from V and 4 from J; bases not matched to a gene: 4. This chain's CDR3 is CASSTTSGITGELFF. Here the CDR3 DNA reads TGTGCCAGCAGCACCACTAGCGGGATCACCGGGGAGCTGTTTTTT.

The rearrangement uses TRBV6-2 or TRBV6-3 and TRBJ2-1, with D possibly matching TRBD1 (6 bases). The J call may be mistaken, given a closer DNA end match to TRBJ2-7. The V gene's germline CDR1 is MNHEY and CDR2 SVGEGT. CDR3 size: 15 residues. CDR3: CASSRGTGSYNEQYF. The CDR3 DNA follows: TGTGCCAGCAGTAGGGGGACGGGCTCCTACAATGAGCAGTACTTC.

A few counts support this clonotype. Compared with germline, one end of the junction differs, possibly owing to a read error. This rearrangement joins TRBV7-2 to TRBJ2-3; 10 bases match TRBD2. Per the germline V gene, CDR1 is SGHTA and CDR2 is FQGNSA. The CDR3 is 16 residues long. CDR3 in DNA: TGTGCCAGCAGTCCTGGGGCTAGCGGGAGCATAGATACGCAGTATTTT. It encodes CASSPGASGSIDTQYF. The full variable domain, rest sourced from reference TRBV7-2 and TRBJ2-3, is GAGVSQSPSNKVTEKGKDVELRCDPISGHTALYWYRQSLGQGLEFLIYFQGNSAPDKSGLPSDRFSAERTGGSVSTLTIQRTQQEDSAVYLCASSPGASGSIDTQYFGPGTRLTVL.

The CDR3 sequence is CASSQEGRGNDEQYF. DNA of the CDR3: TGTGCCAGCAGCCAAGAAGGACGCGGGAACGACGAGCAGTACTTC. The V call is TRBV4-2, the J call TRBJ2-7, with D maybe TRBD2 (6 bases). The germline CDR1 and CDR2 sequences are LGHNA and YNFKEQ. The CDR3 runs to 15 residues. V gave up 0 bases and J gave up 5 bases, with 14 bases separating them.

The chain joins TRBV20-1 to TRBJ1-2; D call uncertain. Trimming left V 6 bases short and J 0 bases short, with 14 bases between. The CDR3 is 14 amino acids. In germline, CDR1 is DFQATT, CDR2 SNEGSKA (reference sequence). This chain's CDR3 is CSAPKGFANYGYTF. CDR3 nucleotide sequence: TGCAGTGCCCCTAAAGGGTTCGCTAACTATGGCTACACCTTC.

The chain employs TRBV5-1 and TRBJ2-7; 9 bases align to TRBD2. The germline V gene has CDR1 SGHRS and CDR2 YFSETQ. The V segment lost 4 bases and the J segment 2 bases; nucleotides outside the gene matches: 10. The CDR3 covers 16 residues. This CDR3 is CASSGGLSGGTYEQYF. The CDR3 bases are TGCGCCAGCAGCGGGGGACTTAGCGGGGGTACCTACGAGCAGTACTTC.

About this clonotype itself: One end of the junction fails to match germline, which may point to a read error. The CDR3 coding sequence is TGCGCCATCAGGGGTAGCGGGGGGAACTCCTACGAGCAGTACTTC. Amino acid sequence: CAIRGSGGNSYEQYF. The J gene is TRBJ2-7, the V gene TRBV10-3; 10 bases are shared with TRBD2. The germline CDR1 and CDR2 sequences are ENHRY and SYGVKD. The CDR3 sequence is 15 residues long.

The chain employs TRBV6-6 and TRBJ2-1; D remains ambiguous. Germline V CDR1 and CDR2: MNHNY, SVGAGI (reference sequence). Trimming shortened V by 10 bases and J by 6 bases, and 10 bases separated the two germline ends. The CDR3 sequence is 11 residues long. The CDR3 is CATSVRNEQFF. In DNA form, the CDR3 reads TGTGCCACCTCGGTCCGCAATGAGCAGTTCTTC.

The chain employs TRBV20-1 and TRBJ2-5; TRBD1 might be the D (6 bases). The DNA matches TRBJ2-7 better at its end, which makes the J call doubtful. The length of the CDR3 is 14 residues. Germline V gives CDR1 DFQATT, CDR2 SNEGSKA (reference sequence). CDR3 in amino acids: CSARGTGSFDEQYF. The CDR3 region has the DNA TGCAGTGCTAGGGGAACAGGGTCTTTCGACGAGCAGTACTTC.

The chain recombines TRBV9 with TRBJ2-1; unclear D gene. The V end was cut by 0 bases, the J end by 0 bases, with 13 bases between. This CDR3 has 17 residues. Germline-derived CDR1 and CDR2 are SGDLS and YYNGEE. Here the CDR3 reads CASSVEPSASSYNEQFF. The CDR3 DNA reads as TGTGCCAGCAGCGTAGAGCCCTCGGCTAGCTCCTACAATGAGCAGTTCTTC.

This clonotype was counted between two and nine times. The rearrangement uses TRBV29-1 and TRBJ2-3; D might be TRBD1 (5 bases). Germline loops: CDR1 SQVTM, CDR2 ANQGSEA. The CDR3 consists of 12 residues. Trimming left V 5 bases short and J 4 bases short, with 10 bases between. The CDR3 DNA follows: TGCAGCGTTAGGGGTTTCGCAGATACGCAGTATTTT. Residues: CSVRGFADTQYF.

The V call is TRBV5-1, the J call TRBJ2-2; 11 bases match TRBD1. V shed 2 bases and J 6 bases; nucleotides not matched to a gene: 6. CDR1 and CDR2 from the germline V gene are SGHRS and YFSETQ. CDR3 length: 16 amino acids. CDR3 nucleotide sequence: TGCGCCAGCAGCTTTGGGACAGGGGGGACTTCCGGGGAGCTGTTTTTT. Protein sequence: CASSFGTGGTSGELFF.

The chain joins TRBV27 to TRBJ2-7, with 11 bases lining up with TRBD1. CDR1 is MNHEY, CDR2 SMNVEV, per germline (reference sequence). This CDR3 is 16 amino acids long. After removal of 5 bases from V and 7 bases from J, the junction contained 13 bases not matched to a gene. CDR3 sequence reads: CASSSWTGGTGNEQYF. The CDR3 DNA sequence: TGTGCCAGCAGTAGTTGGACAGGGGGCACGGGCAATGAGCAGTACTTC.

About this clonotype: This may arise from a read error, as a much more abundant clone is one base away. This rearrangement joins TRBV29-1 to TRBJ2-7, with 7 positions matching TRBD1. Looked up from germline, CDR1 is SQVTM and CDR2 is ANQGSEA. The CDR3 consists of 13 residues. Trimming took 7 bases from V and 2 from J; bases not matched to a gene: 8. The CDR3 coding sequence is TGCAGCGCTGGCAGGGGGTCCCCCTACGAGCAGTACTTC. This translates into CSAGRGSPYEQYF.